The 28 T cell receptor beta chains reported below all come from one sample, sequenced in a study of glioma-infiltrating T cells after dendritic cell vaccination (TCRdb year 2016). The time point label here, explained by the study, means: after dendritic cell vaccination, including at tumor progression/relapse. Receptor libraries were prepared by the immunoSEQ multiplex PCR assay. As stored in TCRdb, this immuneACCESS dataset retains in-frame rearrangements with V and J assigned. A fraction of the clones does not appear; measured against another copy, unresolved V genes explain less than half of the discrepancy, and the remainder lacks a known reason. The sample includes around 90,000 clones, with around four fifths observed a single time. The ten top clones hold 2% to 2.5% of the sample. The sample was blood, taken after dendritic cell vaccination. These receptor sequences come from a human donor with glioblastoma.

The rearrangement links TRBV21-1 to TRBJ1-2. TRBV21-1 is annotated as a pseudogene. The CDR3 runs to 10 residues. CDR3 region: CYPGCWGYTF. The DNA of the CDR3 is TGTTACCCCGGGTGTTGGGGCTACACCTTC.

A note on this clone: Germline is not matched at one junction end, which may reflect a read error. The genes are TRBV20-1 and TRBJ2-5; no clear D. Per the germline V gene, CDR1 is DFQATT and CDR2 is SNEGSKA (reference sequence). CDR3 length: 11 amino acids. The CDR3 coding sequence is TGCAGTGCTCGAGACCAGGAGACCCAGTACTTC. Translating it yields CSARDQETQYF.

The chain carries TRBV5-6 and TRBJ1-5, with TRBD1 matching 7 bases. The CDR3 loop spans 19 amino acids. Trimming removed 2 bases from V and 0 bases from J; junction bases left unmatched: 14. CDR1 SGHDT and CDR2 YYEEEE come from the germline V gene. The CDR3 DNA sequence: TGTGCCAGCAGCTTATTAGGGGGCGCCCCCGGCTATAGCAATCAGCCCCAGCATTTT. This translates into CASSLLGGAPGYSNQPQHF.

This clone was seen only once. This chain joins TRBV5-1 and TRBJ2-5, with TRBD1 matching 9 bases. Losses at the gene ends were 7 bases for V and 5 bases for J; bases not matched to a gene: 18. The CDR3 has 17 amino acids. CDR1 is SGHRS, CDR2 YFSETQ, per germline. CDR3 protein: CASWRGGQGKNLETQYF. The CDR3 DNA reads as TGCGCCAGCTGGAGGGGAGGACAGGGGAAGAATTTGGAGACCCAGTACTTC.

This chain links TRBV2 with TRBJ2-6; tentative D call: TRBD1 (5 bases). The CDR3 totals 17 residues. Germline V gives CDR1 SNHLY, CDR2 FYNNEI. Trimming stripped 2 bases from V and 4 bases from J, with 15 bases between. In nucleotides, the CDR3 is TGTGCCAGCAGTGAACAGGGCAGGTCGGCCGGGGCCAACGTCCTGACTTTC. Encoded protein: CASSEQGRSAGANVLTF.

J is TRBJ2-1 and V is TRBV10-1; 13 bases line up with TRBD2. V shed 2 bases, J shed 6 bases, and the junction held 1 base outside the gene matches. The CDR3 contains 15 residues. The germline V gene encodes CDR1 WNHNN and CDR2 SYGVQD (reference sequence). The CDR3 reads CASSETSGRGNEQFF. CDR3 nucleotide sequence: TGCGCCAGCAGTGAGACTAGCGGGAGGGGCAATGAGCAGTTCTTC.

V gene TRBV2 combines with J gene TRBJ2-5, with TRBD1 identical over 7 bases. The CDR3 covers 15 residues. Germline V gene sequence: CDR1 SNHLY, CDR2 FYNNEI. Trimming took 5 bases from V and 1 from J; bases not matched to a gene: 7. The CDR3 coding sequence is TGTGCCAGCAGTTCTTCCCGGACAGGCCAAGAGACCCAGTACTTC. It codes for CASSSSRTGQETQYF.

Notes on this clone: This specimen includes other DNA sequences encoding the same CDR3. This chain uses TRBV7-8 with TRBJ1-1; 7 nucleotides match TRBD1. The junction had 6 bases not matched to a gene; V was cut back by 7 bases and J by 1 base. This CDR3 contains 14 residues. CDR1 and CDR2 from the germline V gene are SGHVS and FQNEAQ. The CDR3 loop is CASNLPGGNTEAFF. DNA of the CDR3: TGTGCCAGCAACCTTCCAGGGGGGAACACTGAAGCTTTCTTT.

The chain links TRBV5-6 to TRBJ2-2; D remains unclear. The CDR3 sequence is 14 residues long. Germline V lookup: CDR1 SGHDT, CDR2 YYEEEE. V shed 1 base and J shed 5 bases, with 9 bases lying between them. The CDR3 region is CASSLNTYTGELFF. CDR3 sequence (DNA): TGTGCCAGCAGCTTGAACACGTATACCGGGGAGCTGTTTTTT.

The rearrangement links TRBV5-1 to TRBJ2-1; 13 bases line up with TRBD2. Germline values: CDR1 SGHRS, CDR2 YFSETQ. After removal of 1 base from V and 4 bases from J, the junction contained 2 bases not matched to a gene. CDR3 length: 16 amino acids. The CDR3 nucleotides are TGCGCCAGCAGCTTGTCGACTAGCGGGGGGTACAATGAGCAGTTCTTC. It is translated as CASSLSTSGGYNEQFF.

The chain has TRBV7-2 and TRBJ2-3; unclear D gene. Trimming stripped 2 bases from V and 0 bases from J, with 9 bases between. Germline CDR1 is SGHTA and CDR2 is FQGNSA. The CDR3 spans 15 residues. The CDR3 coding sequence is TGTGCCAGCAGCTTACCCCCTCCTAGCACAGATACGCAGTATTTT. Its protein product is CASSLPPPSTDTQYF.

This chain joins TRBV7-9 and TRBJ2-3; TRBD2 agrees at 7 bases. Germline V gene lookup returns CDR1 SEHNR and CDR2 FQNEAQ (reference sequence). CDR3 length equals 15 residues. Trimming removed 0 bases from V and 5 bases from J; junction bases left unmatched: 5. This CDR3 is CASSLALSGGDTQYF. The CDR3, as DNA: TGTGCCAGCAGCTTAGCGTTGTCGGGGGGAGATACGCAGTATTTT.

CDR3 in amino acids: CASSVQGGDTEAFF. Here the CDR3 DNA reads TGTGCCAGCAGCGTACAGGGCGGAGACACTGAAGCTTTCTTT. The chain is built from TRBV7-2 and TRBJ1-1; a weak D match, TRBD1 (6 bases). With 5 bases removed from V and 3 bases from J, the gap between germline ends came to 13 bases. Germline V gene data show CDR1 as SGHTA and CDR2 as FQGNSA. The CDR3 totals 14 residues.

Here the CDR3 DNA reads TGTGCCAGCAGATCAGGACAGTCCCCTGAAGCTTTCTTT. Amino acid sequence: CASRSGQSPEAFF. The chain carries TRBV7-3 and TRBJ1-1; tentative D call: TRBD1 (6 bases). The CDR3 covers 13 residues. V was clipped by 6 bases and J by 6 bases, with 14 bases between them. Germline V gene sequence: CDR1 SGHTA, CDR2 FQGTGA.

This chain joins TRBV5-6 and TRBJ2-1; 9 nucleotides align to TRBD1. Germline lookup yields CDR1 SGHDT and CDR2 YYEEEE. Trimming removed 2 bases from V and 4 bases from J; junction bases left unmatched: 16. The CDR3 loop spans 19 amino acids. The CDR3 DNA reads TGTGCCAGCAGCTTCTATAGGGACAGGGCAAGGGGCGATTACAATGAGCAGTTCTTC. This translates into CASSFYRDRARGDYNEQFF.

This clone was seen only once. V usage is TRBV11-2 and J usage is TRBJ2-7, with TRBD2 identical over 11 bases. Looked up from germline, CDR1 is SGHAT and CDR2 is FQNNGV. The CDR3 spans 15 residues. J gave up 2 bases and V 5 bases, and 5 bases lay outside the gene matches. The CDR3 here is CASSTTSGTAYEQYV. The CDR3 DNA sequence: TGTGCCAGCAGCACGACTAGCGGGACCGCCTACGAGCAGTACGTC.

The V gene is TRBV18, the J gene TRBJ2-7; weak D call: TRBD2 (6 bases). The V gene lost 2 bases and the J gene lost 3 bases, with 11 bases spanning the gap. CDR3 length equals 14 residues. Germline CDR1 and CDR2: KGHSH and LQKENI. The DNA of the CDR3 is TGTGCCAGCTCACCAGGGCAGGAGGGCTACGAGCAGTACTTC. It codes for CASSPGQEGYEQYF.

The chain employs TRBV5-1 and TRBJ2-3, with 8 bases aligning to TRBD2. The germline gives CDR1 SGHRS, CDR2 YFSETQ. V lost 1 base, J lost 2 bases, and 3 bases stayed unmatched. This CDR3 region has 15 residues. For the CDR3, the DNA is TGCGCCAGCAGCTTGACAGCGGGAGTCACAGATACGCAGTATTTT. Protein sequence: CASSLTAGVTDTQYF.

The V call is TRBV18, the J call TRBJ2-7, with a tentative D call TRBD2 (5 bases). The CDR3 length is 16 residues. The V and J ends lost 3 bases and 0 bases respectively, with 15 bases between them. Germline CDR1 and CDR2: KGHSH and LQKENI. Here the CDR3 reads CASSPSKGDSSYEQYF. The CDR3 nucleotides read TGTGCCAGCTCACCTTCCAAGGGAGATTCCTCCTACGAGCAGTACTTC.

The chain employs TRBV7-9 and TRBJ2-7; 9 positions match TRBD2. Trimming at V came to 5 bases and at J to 0 bases, leaving 5 bases not matched to a gene. This CDR3 contains 15 residues. The germline CDR1 and CDR2 sequences are SEHNR and FQNEAQ (reference sequence). CDR3 region: CASSPSGTGSYEQYV. CDR3 sequence (DNA): TGTGCCAGCAGCCCTAGCGGGACTGGCTCCTACGAGCAGTACGTC.

The chain employs TRBV10-3 and TRBJ2-7; 7 bases align to TRBD1. CDR1 ENHRY and CDR2 SYGVKD come from the germline V gene. This CDR3 is built from 15 residues. Germline trimming cut 5 bases from V and 2 bases from J; bases unmatched to any gene: 9. As DNA, the CDR3 is TGTGCCATCAGTAGTGGGACAGATAACCCCTACGAGCAGTACTTC. Translation: CAISSGTDNPYEQYF.

The chain's CDR3 is CAISEGGLSGGRISTDTQYF. The CDR3 DNA sequence: TGTGCCATCAGTGAGGGAGGGCTCTCCGGGGGTCGAATTAGCACAGATACGCAGTATTTT. V gene TRBV10-3 combines with J gene TRBJ2-3; possible D gene TRBD2, 6 bases. Germline CDR1 reads ENHRY; CDR2 reads SYGVKD. V lost 2 bases to trimming and J lost 0 bases, with 24 bases between them. The CDR3 totals 20 residues.

The rearrangement uses TRBV4-2 and TRBJ2-2; TRBD2 matches 8 bases. Germline values: CDR1 LGHNA, CDR2 YNFKEQ. This CDR3 region has 17 residues. V was clipped by 0 bases and J by 6 bases; unmatched bases: 9. CDR3 protein: CASSQDSASGFPGELFF. Written as DNA, the CDR3 is TGTGCCAGCAGCCAAGATTCGGCTAGCGGGTTCCCCGGGGAGCTGTTTTTT.

The chain links TRBV11-2 to TRBJ2-7; no clear D. This CDR3 has 12 residues. V gave up 1 base and J gave up 3 bases, with 4 bases separating them. Germline V gene data show CDR1 as SGHAT and CDR2 as FQNNGV. CDR3 bases: TGTGCCAGCAGCTTAGCCAACTACGAGCAGTACGTC. This sequence encodes CASSLANYEQYV.

The chain employs TRBV19 and TRBJ2-5; the D is unclear. Trimming pared 1 base from V and 2 bases from J, leaving 5 bases between. The CDR3 totals 13 residues. Germline V gene data show CDR1 as LNHDA and CDR2 as SQIVND (reference sequence). The CDR3 nucleotides read TGTGCCAGTAGTATAGGGCTTCAAGAGACCCAGTACTTC. This gives the protein CASSIGLQETQYF. Full variable domain (outside the CDR3, taken from reference TRBV19 and TRBJ2-5): DGGITQSPKYLFRKEGQNVTLSCEQNLNHDAMYWYRQDPGQGLRLIYYSQIVNDFQKGDIAEGYSVSREKKESFPLTVTSAQKNPTAFYLCASSIGLQETQYFGPGTRLLVL.

V gene TRBV9 combines with J gene TRBJ2-7; D is uncertain. Germline CDR1 SGDLS, CDR2 YYNGEE. The CDR3 runs to 13 residues. The V and J ends lost 2 bases and 3 bases respectively, with 9 bases between them. This chain's CDR3 is CASSVSTSYEQYF. In DNA form, the CDR3 reads TGTGCCAGCAGCGTTTCCACCAGCTACGAGCAGTACTTC.

V gene TRBV4-1 combines with J gene TRBJ2-1; the match to TRBD2 covers 14 bases. The trim removed 4 bases at V and 8 bases at J, leaving 4 bases unmatched. The CDR3 sequence is 15 residues long. CDR1 is MGHRA and CDR2 is YSYEKL in the germline V gene. The DNA of the CDR3 is TGCGCCAGCAGCCGACTAGCGGGGGGGCTTGATGAGCAGTTCTTC. It translates to CASSRLAGGLDEQFF.

This clone was detected only once. The chain carries TRBV11-3 and TRBJ1-1; TRBD1 agrees at 9 bases. The germline CDR1 and CDR2 sequences are SGHNT and YENEEA. Trimming took 6 bases from V and 2 from J; bases not matched to a gene: 7. This CDR3 has 15 residues. The CDR3 sequence is CASSLGQGRNTEAFF. The CDR3 bases are TGTGCCAGCAGTCTAGGACAGGGGCGCAACACTGAAGCTTTCTTT.